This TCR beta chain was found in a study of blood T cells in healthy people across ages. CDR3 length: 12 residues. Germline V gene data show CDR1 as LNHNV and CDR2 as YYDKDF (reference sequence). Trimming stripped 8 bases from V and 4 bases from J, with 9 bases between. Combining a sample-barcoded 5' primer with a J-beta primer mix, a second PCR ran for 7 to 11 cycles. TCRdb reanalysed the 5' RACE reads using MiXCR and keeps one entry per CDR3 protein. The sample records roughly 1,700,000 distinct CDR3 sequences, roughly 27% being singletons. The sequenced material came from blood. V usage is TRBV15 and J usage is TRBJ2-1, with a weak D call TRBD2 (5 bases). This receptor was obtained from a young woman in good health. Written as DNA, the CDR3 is TGTGCCACCCGAAGCGGATACAATGAGCAGTTCTTC. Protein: CATRSGYNEQFF.